This T cell receptor (beta chain) derives from a study of persistence of HIV-infected CD4 T cells. Study in general: A larger, less memory-rich fraction responded to anti-CD3/anti-CD28 beads than to antigen.

The libraries were made with immunoSEQ version 4 in survey mode. Generated by immunoSEQ multiplex PCR, the TCRdb table keeps only in-frame clones and is missing some. The repertoire includes approximately 45,000 clones, about 87% of them detected once, and around 0.48% sits in the top ten. CDR1 and CDR2 (germline): KGHDR, SFDVKD. This CDR3 has 13 amino acids. Trimming removed 4 bases at V and 0 bases at J, with 3 bases between. To note about this clone: The antigen remains unidentified. Other DNA sequences of this sample code for an identical CDR3.

Nonspecific anti-CD3/anti-CD28 bead stimulation represents the broad CD4+ T cell repertoire. Responding CD4+ T cells were sorted by upregulation of both CD40 ligand and CD69. Donors were HIV-1-infected adults who began suppressive ART during chronic infection. Before stimulation, PBMCs underwent CD8+ T cell depletion. The sample in question was CD4+ T cells sorted from PBMCs after approximately 19-hour stimulation, obtained from a patient who received antiretroviral therapy. This clonotype was sampled from an adult woman with HIV who was CMV-seropositive. The chain links TRBV24-1 to TRBJ1-3, with D unresolved. The CDR3 sequence: CATSEHSGNTIYF. In nucleotides, the CDR3 is TGTGCCACCAGTGAACACTCTGGAAACACCATATATTTT.